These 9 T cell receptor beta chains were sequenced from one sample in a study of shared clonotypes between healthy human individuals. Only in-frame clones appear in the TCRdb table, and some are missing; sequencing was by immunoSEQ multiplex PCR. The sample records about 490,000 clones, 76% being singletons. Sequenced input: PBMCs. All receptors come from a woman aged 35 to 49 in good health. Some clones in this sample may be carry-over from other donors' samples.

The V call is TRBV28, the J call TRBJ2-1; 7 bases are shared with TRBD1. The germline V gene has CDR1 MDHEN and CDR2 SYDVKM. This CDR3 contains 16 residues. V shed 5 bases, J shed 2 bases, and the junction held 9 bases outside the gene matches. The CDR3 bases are TGTGCCAGCAGTACGGCGACAGGGAAAGCCTACAATGAGCAGTTCTTC. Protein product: CASSTATGKAYNEQFF.

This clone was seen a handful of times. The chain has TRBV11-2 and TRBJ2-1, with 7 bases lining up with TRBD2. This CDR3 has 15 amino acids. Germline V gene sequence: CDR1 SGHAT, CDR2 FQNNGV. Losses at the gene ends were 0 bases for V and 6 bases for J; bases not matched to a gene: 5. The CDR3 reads CASSLDSGALNEQFF. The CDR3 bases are TGTGCCAGCAGCTTAGACAGCGGGGCACTCAATGAGCAGTTCTTC.

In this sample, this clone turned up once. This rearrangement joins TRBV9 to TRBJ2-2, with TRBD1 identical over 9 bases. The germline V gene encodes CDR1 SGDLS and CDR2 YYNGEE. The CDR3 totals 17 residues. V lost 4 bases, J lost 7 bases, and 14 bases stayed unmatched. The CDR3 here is CASSPRTGAAGDGELFF. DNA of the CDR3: TGTGCCAGCAGCCCCAGGACAGGGGCCGCAGGGGACGGGGAGCTGTTTTTT.

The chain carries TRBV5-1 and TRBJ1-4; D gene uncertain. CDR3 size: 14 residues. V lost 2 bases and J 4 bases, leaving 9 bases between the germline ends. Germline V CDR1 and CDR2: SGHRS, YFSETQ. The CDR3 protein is CASSFGRLNEKLFF. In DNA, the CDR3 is TGCGCCAGCAGCTTCGGACGGCTTAATGAAAAACTGTTTTTT.

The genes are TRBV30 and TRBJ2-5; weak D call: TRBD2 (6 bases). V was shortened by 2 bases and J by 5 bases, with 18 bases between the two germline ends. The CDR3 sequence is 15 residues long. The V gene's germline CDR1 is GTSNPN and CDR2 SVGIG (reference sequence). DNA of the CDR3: TGTGCCTGGAGTCTCCGTGGACTACTAATGGAGACCCAGTACTTC. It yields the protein CAWSLRGLLMETQYF.

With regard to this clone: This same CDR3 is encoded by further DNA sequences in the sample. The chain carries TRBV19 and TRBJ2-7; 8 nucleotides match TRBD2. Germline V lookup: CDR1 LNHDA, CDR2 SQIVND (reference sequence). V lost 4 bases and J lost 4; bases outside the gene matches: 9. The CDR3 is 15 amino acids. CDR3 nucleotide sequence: TGTGCCAGTAGTACCCGAACTAGCGGTACTTACGAGCAGTACTTC. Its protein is CASSTRTSGTYEQYF.

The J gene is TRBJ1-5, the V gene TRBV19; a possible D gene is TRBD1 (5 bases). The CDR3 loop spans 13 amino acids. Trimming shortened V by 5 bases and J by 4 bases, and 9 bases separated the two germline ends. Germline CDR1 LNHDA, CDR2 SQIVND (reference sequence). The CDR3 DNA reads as TGTGCCAGTAGTCAAGACAGAAATCAGCCCCAGCATTTT. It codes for CASSQDRNQPQHF.

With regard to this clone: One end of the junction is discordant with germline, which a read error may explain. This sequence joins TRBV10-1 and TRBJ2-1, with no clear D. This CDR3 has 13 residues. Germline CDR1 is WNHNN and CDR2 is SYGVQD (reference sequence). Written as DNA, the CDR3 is TGCGCCACCAGTCCAGGAGAGATAAATGAGCAGTTCTTC. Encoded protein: CATSPGEINEQFF.

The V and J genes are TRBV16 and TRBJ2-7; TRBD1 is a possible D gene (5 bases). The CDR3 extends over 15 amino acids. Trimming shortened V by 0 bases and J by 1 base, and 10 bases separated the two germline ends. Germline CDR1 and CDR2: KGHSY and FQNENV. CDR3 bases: TGTGCCAGCAGCCAATCGTCAGGGATTTCCTACGAGCAGTACTTC. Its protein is CASSQSSGISYEQYF.